The text below deals with one T cell receptor (beta chain). Its specificity is unknown. The data stem from a study of regulatory T cells in long-lasting Graves disease. The study's findings and limits: Relative to new patients (roughly 970), persistent patients exhibited greater sharing of public clonotypes (about 2,700).

Specified time point: newly diagnosed GD, antithyroid drugs for less than 3 months. The TCR library was prepared using RNA isolated from PBMCs. American Thyroid Association guidelines defined Graves' disease diagnosis. With V trimmed by 3 bases and J by 2 bases, 5 bases remained unmatched. CDR1 DFQATT and CDR2 SNEGSKA come from the germline V gene (reference sequence). The CDR3 spans 16 residues. To make TCR beta libraries, researchers used iRepertoire HTBI primers and Arm-PCR of CDR3 regions. TCRdb redid the calling of the multiplex PCR reads with MiXCR, one entry per CDR3 protein. Seen here are roughly 500,000 distinct CDR3 sequences, 12% observed once, and the top ten hold roughly 8.9%. This sample also appeared in a second study, on T cells in Graves' hyperthyroidism and ophthalmopathy. This second study says: First-round RT-PCR with HTBI primers amplified the TCR CDR3 region. Among clonotypes expanded in thyroid above 0.001, most were also found in blood.

The chain joins TRBV20-1 to TRBJ2-2; 11 bases are shared with TRBD2. The sequencing used peripheral blood mononuclear cells (PBMCs), collected at new diagnosis, from a patient treated with antithyroid drugs. The TCR was taken from a woman younger than 45 with Graves disease. CDR3 sequence: CSASRGLAVNTGELFF. The DNA of the CDR3 is TGCAGTGCTAGTAGGGGACTAGCGGTAAACACCGGGGAGCTGTTTTTT.